Shown below are 5 T cell receptor beta chains from a single sample sequenced in a study of T cell responses to AZD1222 COVID-19 vaccine. TCRdb keeps only in-frame clones here, not all; method: immunoSEQ multiplex PCR. The sample contains roughly 140,000 clones, approximately 90% of which appear only once. The sample in question was peripheral blood, obtained on day 0 of AZD1222 vaccination. These receptors originate from an adult in good health.

The chain is built from TRBV29-1 and TRBJ2-3, with 8 bases lining up with TRBD1. V trimming: 3 bases; J trimming: 3 bases; junction bases outside the gene matches: 11. In germline, CDR1 is SQVTM, CDR2 ANQGSEA. This CDR3 is 16 amino acids long. For the CDR3, the DNA is TGCAGCGTTGAGGGGACAGGAAAATCTTTAACAGATACGCAGTATTTT. This gives the protein CSVEGTGKSLTDTQYF.

The V call is TRBV4-3, the J call TRBJ2-1, with a weak D call TRBD1 (5 bases). This CDR3 comprises 16 residues. CDR1 and CDR2 from the germline V gene are LGHNA and YSLEER. The ends were cut back, 0 bases at V and 1 base at J, with 10 bases in the middle. In DNA, the CDR3 is TGCGCCAGCAGCCAAGATTTCGGACAATCCTACAATGAGCAGTTCTTC. Protein: CASSQDFGQSYNEQFF.

This clone occurred once. The chain combines TRBV9 with TRBJ2-3; a weak D match, TRBD2 (5 bases). Per the germline V gene, CDR1 is SGDLS and CDR2 is YYNGEE. This CDR3 contains 12 residues. The V and J ends lost 4 bases and 8 bases respectively, with 11 bases between them. The CDR3 is CASSSHSGTQYF. CDR3 coding DNA: TGTGCCAGCAGCTCCCACAGCGGTACGCAGTATTTT.

The chain employs TRBV14 and TRBJ2-7, with 10 bases identical to TRBD1. CDR3 length: 15 amino acids. Germline CDR1 is SGHDN and CDR2 is FVKESK. With 4 bases clipped from V and 2 bases from J, the junction kept 5 bases outside the gene matches. The CDR3 region is CASSPWTGGPYEQYF. The CDR3 DNA sequence: TGTGCCAGCAGCCCGTGGACAGGGGGTCCCTACGAGCAGTACTTC.

This chain links TRBV5-1 with TRBJ2-3; no firm D call. CDR3 size: 15 residues. The V and J ends lost 4 bases and 0 bases respectively, with 12 bases between them. Germline V lookup: CDR1 SGHRS, CDR2 YFSETQ. In DNA form, the CDR3 reads TGCGCCAGCAGCCTAGACACCGATAGCACAGATACGCAGTATTTT. Translated, it gives CASSLDTDSTDTQYF.